This TCR beta chain comes out of a study of a mutant IDH1 vaccine in newly diagnosed glioma. Assay used: immunoSEQ multiplex PCR; TCRdb lists only in-frame clones, some missing. The table shows about 98,000 clones, with roughly 90% occurring only once. Time point noted: baseline, week 1 (first vaccination visit). Treatment noted: pre-vaccination baseline after standard-of-care therapy. CDR1 is MNHEY and CDR2 is SMNVEV in the germline V gene (reference sequence). This CDR3 contains 12 residues. V dropped 2 bases and J dropped 4 bases, with 5 bases sitting between them. The source was PBMCs, collected from a glioma patient treated with radiotherapy, temozolomide or both. The chain joins TRBV27 to TRBJ1-1; D gene ambiguous. This receptor was obtained from a woman aged 45-60 years with glioma. CDR3 nucleotide sequence: TGTGCCAGCAGTTTACCTGGCACTGAAGCTTTCTTT. This encodes CASSLPGTEAFF.